These 2 T cell receptor beta chains originate from one sample sequenced in a study of low-dose radiotherapy and immunotherapy resistance in tumors (dated by TCRdb to about 2022). TCRdb shows the sequencer as Illumina HiSeq 2500. First-strand cDNA was synthesized with Superscript III and a set of TRAV- and TRBV-specific primers, covering both TCRalpha and TCRbeta chains. TCRs were amplified with Phusion for 20 PCR cycles, with a constant-region primer paired with the adapter attached to the V primers. TCRdb reprocessed the public reads (quality trimming at Q25 with fastp, clone calling with MiXCR) and kept in-frame beta chains. Rows are unified per CDR3 protein, each entry keeping the most common DNA and genes. The sample table contains 70,000 to 95,000 distinct CDR3 sequences; only one count was recorded for roughly a sixth of them. Over 2.5% of the sample is held by the ten biggest clonotypes. The time point label corresponds to: before trial treatment.

Sequenced here: PBMCs, sampled before treatment. The receptors come from a male donor with prostate cancer.

The table lists this clonotype with a few counts. This chain joins TRBV3-1 and TRBJ2-7; the match to TRBD2 covers 12 bases. Trimming at V came to 1 base and at J to 1 base, leaving 8 bases not matched to a gene. The CDR3 covers 18 residues. Germline assignment: CDR1 LGHDT and CDR2 YNNKEL (reference sequence). The CDR3 loop is CASSQGLAGVPGSYEQYF. Here the CDR3 DNA reads TGTGCCAGCAGCCAAGGACTAGCGGGGGTCCCCGGATCCTACGAGCAGTACTTC.

This clonotype was seen at least ten times. The rearrangement joins TRBV7-9 to TRBJ2-5, with 8 bases matching TRBD2. The CDR3 runs 15 residues. V shed 1 base, J shed 1 base, and the junction held 2 bases outside the gene matches. The germline CDR1 and CDR2 sequences are SEHNR and FQNEAQ (reference sequence). The CDR3 nucleotides are TGTGCCAGCAGCTTAGGTGGGACTAGCCAAGAGACCCAGTACTTC. It is translated as CASSLGGTSQETQYF.